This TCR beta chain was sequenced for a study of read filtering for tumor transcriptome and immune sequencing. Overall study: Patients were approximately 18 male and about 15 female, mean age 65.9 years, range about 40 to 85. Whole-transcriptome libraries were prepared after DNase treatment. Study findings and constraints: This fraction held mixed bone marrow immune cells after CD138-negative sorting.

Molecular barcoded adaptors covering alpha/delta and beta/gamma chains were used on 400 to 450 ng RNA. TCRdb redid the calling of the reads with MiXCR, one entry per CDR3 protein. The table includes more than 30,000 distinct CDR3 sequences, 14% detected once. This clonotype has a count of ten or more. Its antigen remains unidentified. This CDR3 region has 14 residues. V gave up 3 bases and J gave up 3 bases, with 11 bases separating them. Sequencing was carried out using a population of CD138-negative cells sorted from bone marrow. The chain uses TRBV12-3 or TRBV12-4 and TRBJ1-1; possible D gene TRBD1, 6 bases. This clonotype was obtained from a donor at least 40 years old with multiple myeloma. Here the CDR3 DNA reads TGTGCCAGCAGTTTGAACAGGGTTGACACTGAAGCTTTCTTT. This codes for CASSLNRVDTEAFF.